These 23 T cell receptor beta chains were sequenced from one sample in a study of cytomegalovirus exposure and HLA in healthy donors. PCR primers comprised 60 Vbeta and 13 Jbeta primers. Libraries were prepared by immunoSEQ multiplex PCR; TCRdb keeps only in-frame clonotypes and omits some of them. The sample contains around 89,000 clones, roughly 80% of which appear only once. Sequencing was carried out using PBMCs. The receptors come from a middle-aged man in good health and CMV-seronegative.

V usage is TRBV4-2 and J usage is TRBJ2-2, with D perhaps matching TRBD2 (6 bases). The CDR3 sequence is 15 residues long. Trimming took off 2 bases at V and 3 bases at J, with 10 bases between the two ends. In germline, CDR1 is LGHNA, CDR2 YNFKEQ. The CDR3 sequence: CASSQRDSHTGELFF. The CDR3 coding sequence is TGTGCCAGCAGCCAACGGGACTCCCACACCGGGGAGCTGTTTTTT.

This chain links TRBV5-4 with TRBJ2-7, with D tentatively TRBD2 (5 bases). Between the trimmed V and J ends, which lost 3 bases and 3 bases, there was a span of 16 bases. CDR1 and CDR2 (germline): SGHNT, YYREEE (reference sequence). The CDR3 totals 15 residues. The chain's CDR3 is CASSSGPEGFYEQYF. The CDR3 region has the DNA TGTGCCAGCAGCTCTGGGCCCGAGGGTTTCTACGAGCAGTACTTC.

This clone has just a few counts. Other nucleotide sequences from this sample produce the same CDR3. The genes are TRBV6-5 and TRBJ2-2; D is perhaps TRBD2 (6 bases). V shed 0 bases and J shed 4 bases, with 9 bases lying between them. The CDR3 consists of 15 residues. CDR1 and CDR2 from the germline V gene are MNHEY and SVGAGI. CDR3 region: CASSYSQGGTGELFF. CDR3 in DNA: TGTGCCAGCAGTTACTCGCAGGGAGGCACCGGGGAGCTGTTTTTT.

This chain links TRBV6-1 with TRBJ2-7, with D possibly matching TRBD1 (7 bases). Germline CDR1 MNHNS, CDR2 SASEGT. V lost 7 bases and J 3 bases, leaving 19 bases between the germline ends. The CDR3 has 15 residues. CDR3 bases: TGTGCCAGCATGATACAGGGGAGGTTAGACTACGAGCAGTACTTC. Amino acids: CASMIQGRLDYEQYF.

The rearrangement joins TRBV18 to TRBJ2-3; 9 bases map to TRBD1. Germline values: CDR1 KGHSH, CDR2 LQKENI. The CDR3 has 16 amino acids. V shed 5 bases, J shed 4 bases, and the junction held 10 bases outside the gene matches. The CDR3 DNA reads as TGTGCCAGCTCAATAACCGGGACAGGGAACCCAGATACGCAGTATTTT. Residues: CASSITGTGNPDTQYF.

In nucleotides, the CDR3 is TGTGCCATCAGCGGACACCGTGAAGCTTTCTTT. It specifies CAISGHREAFF. The V call is TRBV10-3, the J call TRBJ1-1; a possible D gene is TRBD1 (5 bases). The CDR3 runs 11 residues. V gave up 6 bases and J gave up 7 bases, with 9 bases separating them. Per germline, CDR1 ENHRY and CDR2 SYGVKD.

The chain uses TRBV7-3 and TRBJ2-1, with TRBD2 identical over 11 bases. V shed 5 bases, J shed 8 bases, and the junction held 11 bases outside the gene matches. In germline, CDR1 is SGHTA, CDR2 FQGTGA. The CDR3 sequence is 16 residues long. The CDR3 nucleotides read TGTGCCAGCAGCCTAATAGCGGGGGGGCTATCCGATGAGCAGTTCTTC. Its translation: CASSLIAGGLSDEQFF.

The chain joins TRBV28 to TRBJ2-3, with 11 bases aligning to TRBD2. From germline, CDR1 is MDHEN and CDR2 SYDVKM. With V trimmed by 1 base and J by 3 bases, 3 bases remained unmatched. This CDR3 is built from 16 residues. CDR3 in DNA: TGTGCCAGCAGTTTATTTCTAGCGGGGGGTACAGATACGCAGTATTTT. Its translation is CASSLFLAGGTDTQYF.

This chain uses TRBV5-1 with TRBJ1-1, with 8 bases matching TRBD1. There are 14 residues in the CDR3. The J segment lost 7 bases and the V segment lost 1 base, leaving 6 bases of the junction unmatched. CDR1 SGHRS and CDR2 YFSETQ come from the germline V gene. CDR3 coding DNA: TGCGCCAGCAGCTTGATTCCAGGGGGCAGTGAAGCTTTCTTT. As protein: CASSLIPGGSEAFF. Drawing the rest from reference TRBV5-1 and TRBJ1-1, the complete variable domain is KAGVTQTPRYLIKTRGQQVTLSCSPISGHRSVSWYQQTPGQGLQFLFEYFSETQRNKGNFPGRFSGRQFSNSRSEMNVSTLELGDSALYLCASSLIPGGSEAFFGQGTRLTVV.

This clone has a handful of counts. V and J are TRBV30 and TRBJ1-2, with D hard to call. The CDR3 has 12 residues. The ends were cut back, 2 bases at V and 4 bases at J, with 8 bases in the middle. The germline V gene encodes CDR1 GTSNPN and CDR2 SVGIG (reference sequence). CDR3: CAWSYRSYGYTF. The CDR3 DNA sequence: TGTGCCTGGAGTTATCGTAGCTATGGCTACACCTTC.

This chain links TRBV5-4 with TRBJ1-2; a possible D gene is TRBD1 (6 bases). Germline-derived CDR1 and CDR2 are SGHNT and YYREEE (reference sequence). This CDR3 has 16 amino acids. Trimming removed 3 bases at V and 3 bases at J, with 18 bases between. The CDR3 nucleotides read TGTGCCAGCAGCTCCGTGAGGGGGGGGCGTTACTATGGCTACACCTTC. Encoded protein: CASSSVRGGRYYGYTF.

In this sample, this clone turned up a few times. V and J are TRBV28 and TRBJ1-1; TRBD1 matches 8 bases. The germline V gene has CDR1 MDHEN and CDR2 SYDVKM. Losses at the gene ends were 6 bases for V and 3 bases for J; bases not matched to a gene: 3. The CDR3 contains 13 residues. This chain's CDR3 is CASSRQGYTEAFF. The CDR3 DNA sequence: TGTGCCAGCAGCAGACAGGGGTACACTGAAGCTTTCTTT. Variable domain in full (rest from reference TRBV28 and TRBJ1-1): DVKVTQSSRYLVKRTGEKVFLECVQDMDHENMFWYRQDPGLGLRLIYFSYDVKMKEKGDIPEGYSVSREKKERFSLILESASTNQTSMYLCASSRQGYTEAFFGQGTRLTVV.

The chain employs TRBV5-1 and TRBJ2-1; unclear D gene. Germline loops: CDR1 SGHRS, CDR2 YFSETQ. This CDR3 has 14 residues. V dropped 7 bases and J dropped 1 base, with 12 bases sitting between them. The CDR3 DNA reads as TGCGCCAGCGCCCCCCCCGGGTCCTACAATGAGCAGTTCTTC. This gives the protein CASAPPGSYNEQFF.

The rearrangement links TRBV4-3 to TRBJ1-1, with a possible D match to TRBD1 (5 bases). V shed 1 base and J shed 0 bases, with 18 bases lying between them. CDR3 length equals 18 residues. Germline lookup yields CDR1 LGHNA and CDR2 YSLEER. CDR3 nucleotide sequence: TGCGCCAGCAGCCAAGCCCCACAGCAGGGCCGAATGAACACTGAAGCTTTCTTT. It encodes CASSQAPQQGRMNTEAFF.

This chain uses TRBV7-2 with TRBJ2-4, with TRBD2 identical over 8 bases. The CDR3 consists of 17 residues. V lost 5 bases to trimming and J lost 0 bases; unmatched junction nucleotides: 9. Germline V CDR1 and CDR2: SGHTA, FQGNSA. The CDR3 here is CASSPGVAGLAKNIQYF. In nucleotides, the CDR3 is TGTGCCAGCAGCCCCGGAGTAGCGGGACTAGCCAAAAACATTCAGTACTTC.

The chain is built from TRBV14 and TRBJ1-6, with 7 positions matching TRBD1. Looked up from germline, CDR1 is SGHDN and CDR2 is FVKESK. Trimming took 4 bases from V and 1 from J; bases not matched to a gene: 13. CDR3 length: 19 residues. The CDR3 is CASSPGDSWRISYNSPLHF. Here the CDR3 DNA reads TGTGCCAGCAGCCCTGGGGACAGTTGGAGGATTTCCTATAATTCACCCCTCCACTTT.

The chain employs TRBV10-3 and TRBJ1-6; D may be TRBD1 (5 bases). Trimming cost V 10 bases and J 7 bases, with 17 bases left between them. The CDR3 runs 14 residues. In germline, CDR1 is ENHRY, CDR2 SYGVKD. The CDR3 loop is CATLLTVGNSPLHF. The CDR3 bases are TGTGCCACCCTCTTGACAGTTGGAAATTCACCCCTCCACTTT.

This clone was observed a single time. The chain carries TRBV4-3 and TRBJ1-6; D gene uncertain. This CDR3 region has 16 residues. The germline V and J ends were trimmed by 1 base and 3 bases, with 10 bases remaining between them. The germline CDR1 and CDR2 sequences are LGHNA and YSLEER. CDR3 sequence: CASSQGRESYNSPLHF. CDR3 coding DNA: TGCGCCAGCAGCCAAGGCCGGGAGAGCTATAATTCACCCCTCCACTTT.

This rearrangement joins TRBV2 to TRBJ2-3, with no clear D. V was shortened by 5 bases and J by 3 bases, with 6 bases between the two germline ends. The CDR3 is 12 amino acids. Germline V gene sequence: CDR1 SNHLY, CDR2 FYNNEI. Here the CDR3 DNA reads TGTGCCAGCAGTCCTAGAACAGATACGCAGTATTTT. As protein: CASSPRTDTQYF.

The CDR3: CASSVGQRSYEQYF. The DNA for the CDR3 is TGTGCCAGCAGCGTCGGACAGCGCTCCTACGAGCAGTACTTC. This chain joins TRBV9 and TRBJ2-7; D is perhaps TRBD1 (6 bases). The CDR3 length is 14 residues. V lost 2 bases to trimming and J lost 0 bases, with 9 bases between them. The germline V gene encodes CDR1 SGDLS and CDR2 YYNGEE.

The chain combines TRBV5-4 with TRBJ2-7, with 9 bases that match TRBD1. CDR3 length: 17 amino acids. Germline V gene sequence: CDR1 SGHNT, CDR2 YYREEE (reference sequence). With 3 bases clipped from V and 7 bases from J, the junction kept 17 bases outside the gene matches. CDR3 DNA sequence: TGTGCCAGCAGCTCGGACACGGGGACAGGGAGGTCCGGGGAGCAGTACTTC. This gives the protein CASSSDTGTGRSGEQYF.

CDR3 amino acids: CASRGGMGSNQPQHF. CDR3 coding DNA: TGTGCCAGCAGGGGAGGCATGGGTAGCAATCAGCCCCAGCATTTT. This chain connects TRBV28 to TRBJ1-5; unclear D gene. The CDR3 loop spans 15 amino acids. Germline CDR1 MDHEN, CDR2 SYDVKM. Trimming removed 6 bases at V and 0 bases at J, with 12 bases between.

V gene TRBV5-5 combines with J gene TRBJ1-6, with 7 bases matching TRBD1. CDR1 and CDR2 (germline): SGHKS, YYEKEE (reference sequence). There are 16 residues in the CDR3. V lost 0 bases to trimming and J lost 3 bases; unmatched junction nucleotides: 3. This chain's CDR3 is CASSLAAGGYNSPLHF. CDR3 sequence (DNA): TGTGCCAGCAGCTTGGCGGCAGGGGGCTATAATTCACCCCTCCACTTT.